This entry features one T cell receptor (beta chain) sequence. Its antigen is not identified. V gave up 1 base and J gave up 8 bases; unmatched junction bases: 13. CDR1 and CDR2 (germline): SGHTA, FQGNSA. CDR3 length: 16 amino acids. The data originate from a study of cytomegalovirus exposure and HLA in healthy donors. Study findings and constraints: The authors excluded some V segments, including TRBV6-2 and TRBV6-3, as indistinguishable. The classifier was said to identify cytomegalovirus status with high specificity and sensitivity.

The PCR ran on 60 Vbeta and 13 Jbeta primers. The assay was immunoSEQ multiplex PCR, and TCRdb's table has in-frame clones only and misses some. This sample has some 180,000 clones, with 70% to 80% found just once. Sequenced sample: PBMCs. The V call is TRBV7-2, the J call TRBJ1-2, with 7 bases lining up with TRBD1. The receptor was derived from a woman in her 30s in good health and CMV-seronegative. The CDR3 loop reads CASSLVGWTTGRGYTF. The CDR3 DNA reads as TGTGCCAGCAGCTTAGTAGGGTGGACGACAGGGCGAGGCTACACCTTC.